The rows below give T cell receptor beta chains drawn from one sample of a study of shared clonotypes between healthy human individuals. The table came from immunoSEQ multiplex PCR; TCRdb's copy has only in-frame clones and leaves some out. Counted here are fewer than 2.5 million clones, more than 85% occurring once; the ten biggest clones make up more than 0.35%. The material sequenced was naive CD4+ T cells from PBMCs. The receptor source for this set is a man between 18 and 35 years old in good health. Some clones in this sample may be carry-over from other donors' samples. Each CDR3 is given with its conserved first and last residue. The order of the fields is D gene, V gene, clone size, J gene, CDR3 protein, CDR3 DNA. A D gene is named only where the DNA matches it firmly. A clone size is listed for some rows: how often the clone was seen (once, few, many), or a class if it is expanded.

>.|TRBV28|.|TRBJ2-6
CAKTKASGANVLTF
TGTGCCAAAACGAAGGCCTCTGGGGCCAACGTCCTGACTTTC
>TRBD1|TRBV12-5|.|TRBJ1-1
CASGPRQGGTEAFF
TGTGCTAGTGGTCCCCGACAGGGCGGCACTGAAGCTTTCTTT
>.|TRBV7-2|.|TRBJ2-7
CASSLVQGQRYEQYF
TGTGCCAGCAGCTTAGTCCAGGGCCAGCGGTACGAGCAGTACTTC
>.|TRBV5-1|.|TRBJ1-3
CASSLVGYSGNTIYF
TGCGCCAGCAGCTTGGTCGGTTACTCTGGAAACACCATATATTTT
>.|TRBV5-1|.|TRBJ2-7
CASSLGQNGGYEQYF
TGCGCCAGCAGCTTGGGACAGAACGGTGGGTACGAGCAGTACTTC
>.|TRBV7-8|once|TRBJ2-7
CASSTFFEANSYEQYF
TGTGCCAGCAGCACCTTCTTTGAGGCAAACTCCTACGAGCAGTACTTC
>TRBD2|TRBV2|.|TRBJ2-7
CAGMNGDRTRRPYEQYF
TGTGCCGGGATGAATGGGGACCGGACTAGAAGACCCTACGAGCAGTACTTC
>.|TRBV20-1|few|TRBJ1-1
CSARDRGEAFF
TGCAGTGCTAGAGACAGGGGAGAAGCTTTCTTT
>TRBD1|TRBV6-1|.|TRBJ1-1
CASRPGQFMNTEAFF
TGTGCCAGCAGACCGGGACAGTTCATGAACACTGAAGCTTTCTTT
>.|TRBV11-2|.|TRBJ2-1
CASSLDWITSNEQFF
TGTGCCAGCAGCTTAGACTGGATTACTTCTAATGAGCAGTTCTTC